The entry below describes one T cell receptor beta chain. Original data processing: From reference gene primer amplification, estimates of nucleated cell counts were derived. The repertoire was sequenced with immunoSEQ multiplex PCR; TCRdb's copy has only in-frame clones and lacks some. D and trimming come from the DNA, and the V and J calls and clone size come from that table. The sample yields about 130,000 clones, around four fifths seen once. The data were obtained in a study of blood T cell repertoires in COVID-19. Study at large: From the United States, Italy and Spain came samples of acute and convalescent COVID-19. Nucleic acid was either cDNA or gDNA, and it came from T cells, B-cell-depleted T cells, or PBMCs.

The V and J ends lost 5 bases and 2 bases, in that order; junction bases with no gene match: 3. The CDR3 runs to 14 residues. Germline-derived CDR1 and CDR2 are LNHDA and SQIVND (reference sequence). The rearrangement uses TRBV19 and TRBJ2-7; 10 bases agree with TRBD1. The sequence was collected from a man aged 60-69 years with acute or convalescent COVID-19. The sample comprised peripheral blood. CDR3 bases: TGTGCCAGTAGTTCGGGACAGGGGCCCTACGAGCAGTACTTC. Protein sequence: CASSSGQGPYEQYF.